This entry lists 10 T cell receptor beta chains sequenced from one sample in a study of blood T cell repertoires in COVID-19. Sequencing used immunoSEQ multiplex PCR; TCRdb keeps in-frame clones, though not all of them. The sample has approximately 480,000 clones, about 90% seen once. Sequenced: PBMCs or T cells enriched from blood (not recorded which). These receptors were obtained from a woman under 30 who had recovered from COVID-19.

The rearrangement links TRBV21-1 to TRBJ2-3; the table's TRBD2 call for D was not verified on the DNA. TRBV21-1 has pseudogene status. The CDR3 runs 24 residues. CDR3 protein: CASSKKPTSGVPPQYQTSTDTQYF. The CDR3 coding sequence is TGTGCCAGCAGCAAAAAACCCACTAGCGGGGTGCCGCCACAGTACCAAACTAGCACAGATACGCAGTATTTT.

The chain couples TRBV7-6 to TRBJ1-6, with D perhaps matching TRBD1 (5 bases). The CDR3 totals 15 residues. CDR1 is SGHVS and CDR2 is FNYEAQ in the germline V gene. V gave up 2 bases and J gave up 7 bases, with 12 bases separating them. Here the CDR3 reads CASSLRDSANSPLHF. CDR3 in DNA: TGTGCCAGCAGCTTAAGGGACTCGGCGAATTCACCCCTCCACTTT.

The CDR3 DNA is TGCGCCAGCAGCTTGGCATCGGACAGGTCTGGAAACACCATATATTTT. Encoded protein: CASSLASDRSGNTIYF. V is TRBV5-1 and J is TRBJ1-3, with TRBD1 identical over 7 bases. Germline V gene lookup returns CDR1 SGHRS and CDR2 YFSETQ. This CDR3 is 16 amino acids long. With V trimmed by 0 bases and J by 1 base, 4 bases remained unmatched.

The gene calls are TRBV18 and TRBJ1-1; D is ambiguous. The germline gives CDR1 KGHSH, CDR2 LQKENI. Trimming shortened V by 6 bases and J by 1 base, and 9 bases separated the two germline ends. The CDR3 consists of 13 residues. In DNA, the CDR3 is TGTGCCAGCTCCCCCAGTCCGAACACTGAAGCTTTCTTT. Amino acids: CASSPSPNTEAFF.

CDR3 nucleotide sequence: TGCGCCAGCAGCGTGGACGGGCGGGAGTTCGAGCAGTACTTC. Translated, it gives CASSVDGREFEQYF. This rearrangement joins TRBV5-1 to TRBJ2-7; TRBD2 matches 7 bases. V trimming: 4 bases; J trimming: 6 bases; junction bases outside the gene matches: 10. This CDR3 spans 14 amino acids. The germline CDR1 and CDR2 sequences are SGHRS and YFSETQ. Variable domain in full (rest from reference TRBV5-1 and TRBJ2-7): KAGVTQTPRYLIKTRGQQVTLSCSPISGHRSVSWYQQTPGQGLQFLFEYFSETQRNKGNFPGRFSGRQFSNSRSEMNVSTLELGDSALYLCASSVDGREFEQYFGPGTRLTVT.

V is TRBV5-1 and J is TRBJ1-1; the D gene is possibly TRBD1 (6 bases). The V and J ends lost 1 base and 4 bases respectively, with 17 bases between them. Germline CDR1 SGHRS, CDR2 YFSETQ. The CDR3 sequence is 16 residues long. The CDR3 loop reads CASSLTGNSVGTEAFF. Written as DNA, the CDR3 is TGCGCCAGCAGCTTGACAGGGAATTCGGTAGGCACTGAAGCTTTCTTT.

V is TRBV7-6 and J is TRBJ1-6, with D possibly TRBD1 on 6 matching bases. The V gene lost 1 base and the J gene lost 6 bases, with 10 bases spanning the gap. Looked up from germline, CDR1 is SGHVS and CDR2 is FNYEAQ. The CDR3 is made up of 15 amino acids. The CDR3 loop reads CASSLGVGGNSPLHF. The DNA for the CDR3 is TGTGCCAGCAGCTTAGGCGTAGGGGGTAATTCACCCCTCCACTTT. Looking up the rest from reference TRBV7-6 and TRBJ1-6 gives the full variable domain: GAGVSQSPRYKVTKRGQDVALRCDPISGHVSLYWYRQALGQGPEFLTYFNYEAQQDKSGLPNDRFSAERPEGSISTLTIQRTEQRDSAMYRCASSLGVGGNSPLHFGNGTRLTVT.

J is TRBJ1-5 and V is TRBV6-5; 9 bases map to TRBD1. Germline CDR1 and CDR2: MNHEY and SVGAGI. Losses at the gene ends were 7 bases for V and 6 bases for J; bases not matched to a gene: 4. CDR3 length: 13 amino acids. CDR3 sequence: CASNRGLVQPQHF. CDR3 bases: TGTGCCAGCAACAGGGGGCTAGTTCAGCCCCAGCATTTT.

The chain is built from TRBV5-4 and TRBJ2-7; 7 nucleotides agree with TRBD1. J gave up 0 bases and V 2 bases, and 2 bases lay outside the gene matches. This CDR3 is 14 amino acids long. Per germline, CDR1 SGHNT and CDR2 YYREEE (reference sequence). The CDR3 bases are TGTGCCAGCAGCTTACAGGGGCCCTCCTACGAGCAGTACTTC. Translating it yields CASSLQGPSYEQYF.

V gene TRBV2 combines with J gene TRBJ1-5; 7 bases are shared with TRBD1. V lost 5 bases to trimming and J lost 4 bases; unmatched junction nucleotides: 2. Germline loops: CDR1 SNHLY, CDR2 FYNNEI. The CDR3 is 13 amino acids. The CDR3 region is CASSSQGNQPQHF. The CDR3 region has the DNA TGTGCCAGCAGTTCACAGGGGAATCAGCCCCAGCATTTT.